A selection of T cell receptor beta chains follows, all from one sample in a study of human T cells and chemical hapten exposure. One entry per CDR3 protein results from TCRdb running MiXCR on the RACE reads. This sample has about 96,000 distinct CDR3 sequences, with about 9.3% found just once. The sequencing used whole blood, collected in connection with sensitization to the hapten diphenylcyclopropenone (DPC). Receptors originate from a woman aged 40-49 years with alopecia areata. Some clones in this sample may be carry-over from other donors' samples. CDR3s include the opening cysteine and the closing phenylalanine or tryptophan. Expanded clones are given a class, and other clones once, few, many or no size at all.

abundance: many; v_gene: TRBV12-3/TRBV12-4; j_gene: TRBJ2-3; CDR3aa: CASSYRLGDTQYF
abundance: many; v_gene: TRBV21-1; j_gene: TRBJ1-1; CDR3aa: CASSKEETGDTEAFF
abundance: NA; v_gene: TRBV6-5; j_gene: TRBJ1-5; CDR3aa: CASSHRQNQPQHF
abundance: many; v_gene: TRBV9; j_gene: TRBJ2-3; CDR3aa: CASGWADTQYF
abundance: many; v_gene: TRBV6-6; j_gene: TRBJ1-1; CDR3aa: CASKNQGEAFF
abundance: many; v_gene: TRBV4-3; j_gene: TRBJ2-3; CDR3aa: CASSQVPGDTQYF
abundance: NA; v_gene: TRBV5-5; j_gene: TRBJ2-3; CDR3aa: CASRSDVTTQYF
abundance: few; v_gene: TRBV28; j_gene: TRBJ1-6; CDR3aa: CASRDRGLSYNSPLHF
abundance: many; v_gene: TRBV7-9; j_gene: TRBJ2-7; CDR3aa: CASSPASGSTLEQYF
abundance: NA; v_gene: TRBV11-2; j_gene: TRBJ2-5; CDR3aa: CASSLDLGFLETQYF
abundance: medium-sized; v_gene: TRBV29-1; j_gene: TRBJ2-5; CDR3aa: CSVEDQASGRAQETQYF
abundance: few; v_gene: TRBV20-1; j_gene: TRBJ2-2; CDR3aa: CSASPQGLAGGGELFF
abundance: NA; v_gene: TRBV28; j_gene: TRBJ2-3; CDR3aa: CASSWGADTQYF
abundance: many; v_gene: TRBV3-1; j_gene: TRBJ1-2; CDR3aa: CASSHGSAGTAISYGYTF
abundance: NA; v_gene: TRBV5-6; j_gene: TRBJ2-4; CDR3aa: CASSPSGSTAKNIQYF
abundance: few; v_gene: TRBV5-1; j_gene: TRBJ2-5; CDR3aa: CASSLNPQGAGETQYF
abundance: many; v_gene: TRBV9; j_gene: TRBJ2-7; CDR3aa: CASSPGNTYEQYF
abundance: many; v_gene: TRBV11-2; j_gene: TRBJ2-1; CDR3aa: CASSLARTAGNEQFF
abundance: few; v_gene: TRBV3-1; j_gene: TRBJ1-1; CDR3aa: CASSRQGGDTEAFF
abundance: few; v_gene: TRBV29-1; j_gene: TRBJ2-5; CDR3aa: CSVTGQGGETQYF
abundance: many; v_gene: TRBV12-3/TRBV12-4; j_gene: TRBJ2-1; CDR3aa: CASSIRQGKGNEQFF
abundance: few; v_gene: TRBV24-1; j_gene: TRBJ2-1; CDR3aa: CATLQRGGSNEQFF
abundance: NA; v_gene: TRBV7-2; j_gene: TRBJ2-5; CDR3aa: CASSFRQRHFQETQYF
abundance: few; v_gene: TRBV28; j_gene: TRBJ2-7; CDR3aa: CASSFEAGPYEQYF
abundance: many; v_gene: TRBV6-6; j_gene: TRBJ1-2; CDR3aa: CASSGTGGGYTF
abundance: many; v_gene: TRBV7-9; j_gene: TRBJ1-2; CDR3aa: CASSSLPTGGYTF
abundance: NA; v_gene: TRBV20-1; j_gene: TRBJ1-3; CDR3aa: CSASQGGNTIYF
abundance: few; v_gene: TRBV5-1; j_gene: TRBJ1-2; CDR3aa: CASSSEGQGFDYGYTF
abundance: NA; v_gene: TRBV10-3; j_gene: TRBJ1-2; CDR3aa: CAISESTVVSGYTF
abundance: many; v_gene: TRBV12-3/TRBV12-4; j_gene: TRBJ1-2; CDR3aa: CASSLGAGQYGYTF
abundance: many; v_gene: TRBV20-1; j_gene: TRBJ2-7; CDR3aa: CSARDLQREAYEQYF
abundance: NA; v_gene: TRBV7-9; j_gene: TRBJ2-5; CDR3aa: CASSLAVLNQETQYF
abundance: once; v_gene: TRBV3-1; j_gene: TRBJ2-7; CDR3aa: CASSQPGPVSEQYF
abundance: few; v_gene: TRBV7-9; j_gene: TRBJ2-7; CDR3aa: CASSPPSGSITYEQYF
abundance: few; v_gene: TRBV20-1; j_gene: TRBJ2-3; CDR3aa: CSARDEGGTSGITDTQYF
abundance: few; v_gene: TRBV12-3/TRBV12-4; j_gene: TRBJ2-5; CDR3aa: CASSPRTGGGTQYF
abundance: few; v_gene: TRBV5-1; j_gene: TRBJ2-7; CDR3aa: CASSWDSSYEQYF
abundance: few; v_gene: TRBV11-2; j_gene: TRBJ2-2; CDR3aa: CASTWRGGGNTGELFF
abundance: many; v_gene: TRBV6-2/TRBV6-3; j_gene: TRBJ2-3; CDR3aa: CASSMTSGRRTDTQYF
abundance: many; v_gene: TRBV12-3/TRBV12-4; j_gene: TRBJ1-5; CDR3aa: CASSLADNQPQHF
abundance: few; v_gene: TRBV5-1; j_gene: TRBJ2-5; CDR3aa: CASSLEGARETQYF
abundance: NA; v_gene: TRBV11-2; j_gene: TRBJ2-6; CDR3aa: CASSLQGAGANVLTF
abundance: NA; v_gene: TRBV28; j_gene: TRBJ1-1; CDR3aa: CASSLSSGKAFF
abundance: few; v_gene: TRBV9; j_gene: TRBJ2-1; CDR3aa: CASSTLSGSGNEQFF
abundance: many; v_gene: TRBV10-3; j_gene: TRBJ2-4; CDR3aa: CATSSGTEDF
abundance: few; v_gene: TRBV19; j_gene: TRBJ2-3; CDR3aa: CASSMLGSTDTQYF